The T cell receptor (beta chain) under discussion was sequenced for a study of blood T cell repertoires in COVID-19. Study at large: The United States, Italy and Spain supplied acute and convalescent COVID-19 samples.

TCRdb keeps only in-frame clones here, not all; method: immunoSEQ multiplex PCR. The sample yields around 300,000 clones, 85% seen once. Germline-derived CDR1 and CDR2 are SNHLY and FYNNEI. V lost 6 bases to trimming and J lost 6 bases, with 8 bases between them. The CDR3 is made up of 12 amino acids. The gene calls are TRBV2 and TRBJ2-2; D call uncertain. The receptor was isolated from a human donor in a cohort sampled during active COVID-19. Specimen: peripheral blood. CDR3 sequence (DNA): TGTGCCAGCAGCTACGTCCCCGGGGAGCTGTTTTTT. Translation gives CASSYVPGELFF. Together with reference TRBV2 and TRBJ2-2, the CDR3 gives the full variable domain: EPEVTQTPSHQVTQMGQEVILRCVPISNHLYFYWYRQILGQKVEFLVSFYNNEISEKSEIFDDQFSVERPDGSNFTLKIRSTKLEDSAMYFCASSYVPGELFFGEGSRLTVL.